This TCR beta chain was sequenced for a study of blood T cell repertoires in COVID-19. Sequencing used immunoSEQ multiplex PCR; TCRdb keeps in-frame clones, though not all of them. The sample yields around 500,000 clones, more than 85% seen once. The germline V gene has CDR1 SGHKS and CDR2 YYEKEE (reference sequence). Trimming took off 0 bases at V and 2 bases at J, with 11 bases between the two ends. The CDR3 sequence is 15 residues long. The chain uses TRBV5-5 and TRBJ1-2, with D possibly matching TRBD1 (6 bases). Sequenced material: PBMCs or T cells enriched from blood (not recorded which). The sequence came from a woman aged 60-75 years who had recovered from COVID-19. CDR3 sequence: CASSLAGGGNYGYTF. In nucleotides, the CDR3 is TGTGCCAGCAGCTTGGCTGGGGGGGGCAACTATGGCTACACCTTC.